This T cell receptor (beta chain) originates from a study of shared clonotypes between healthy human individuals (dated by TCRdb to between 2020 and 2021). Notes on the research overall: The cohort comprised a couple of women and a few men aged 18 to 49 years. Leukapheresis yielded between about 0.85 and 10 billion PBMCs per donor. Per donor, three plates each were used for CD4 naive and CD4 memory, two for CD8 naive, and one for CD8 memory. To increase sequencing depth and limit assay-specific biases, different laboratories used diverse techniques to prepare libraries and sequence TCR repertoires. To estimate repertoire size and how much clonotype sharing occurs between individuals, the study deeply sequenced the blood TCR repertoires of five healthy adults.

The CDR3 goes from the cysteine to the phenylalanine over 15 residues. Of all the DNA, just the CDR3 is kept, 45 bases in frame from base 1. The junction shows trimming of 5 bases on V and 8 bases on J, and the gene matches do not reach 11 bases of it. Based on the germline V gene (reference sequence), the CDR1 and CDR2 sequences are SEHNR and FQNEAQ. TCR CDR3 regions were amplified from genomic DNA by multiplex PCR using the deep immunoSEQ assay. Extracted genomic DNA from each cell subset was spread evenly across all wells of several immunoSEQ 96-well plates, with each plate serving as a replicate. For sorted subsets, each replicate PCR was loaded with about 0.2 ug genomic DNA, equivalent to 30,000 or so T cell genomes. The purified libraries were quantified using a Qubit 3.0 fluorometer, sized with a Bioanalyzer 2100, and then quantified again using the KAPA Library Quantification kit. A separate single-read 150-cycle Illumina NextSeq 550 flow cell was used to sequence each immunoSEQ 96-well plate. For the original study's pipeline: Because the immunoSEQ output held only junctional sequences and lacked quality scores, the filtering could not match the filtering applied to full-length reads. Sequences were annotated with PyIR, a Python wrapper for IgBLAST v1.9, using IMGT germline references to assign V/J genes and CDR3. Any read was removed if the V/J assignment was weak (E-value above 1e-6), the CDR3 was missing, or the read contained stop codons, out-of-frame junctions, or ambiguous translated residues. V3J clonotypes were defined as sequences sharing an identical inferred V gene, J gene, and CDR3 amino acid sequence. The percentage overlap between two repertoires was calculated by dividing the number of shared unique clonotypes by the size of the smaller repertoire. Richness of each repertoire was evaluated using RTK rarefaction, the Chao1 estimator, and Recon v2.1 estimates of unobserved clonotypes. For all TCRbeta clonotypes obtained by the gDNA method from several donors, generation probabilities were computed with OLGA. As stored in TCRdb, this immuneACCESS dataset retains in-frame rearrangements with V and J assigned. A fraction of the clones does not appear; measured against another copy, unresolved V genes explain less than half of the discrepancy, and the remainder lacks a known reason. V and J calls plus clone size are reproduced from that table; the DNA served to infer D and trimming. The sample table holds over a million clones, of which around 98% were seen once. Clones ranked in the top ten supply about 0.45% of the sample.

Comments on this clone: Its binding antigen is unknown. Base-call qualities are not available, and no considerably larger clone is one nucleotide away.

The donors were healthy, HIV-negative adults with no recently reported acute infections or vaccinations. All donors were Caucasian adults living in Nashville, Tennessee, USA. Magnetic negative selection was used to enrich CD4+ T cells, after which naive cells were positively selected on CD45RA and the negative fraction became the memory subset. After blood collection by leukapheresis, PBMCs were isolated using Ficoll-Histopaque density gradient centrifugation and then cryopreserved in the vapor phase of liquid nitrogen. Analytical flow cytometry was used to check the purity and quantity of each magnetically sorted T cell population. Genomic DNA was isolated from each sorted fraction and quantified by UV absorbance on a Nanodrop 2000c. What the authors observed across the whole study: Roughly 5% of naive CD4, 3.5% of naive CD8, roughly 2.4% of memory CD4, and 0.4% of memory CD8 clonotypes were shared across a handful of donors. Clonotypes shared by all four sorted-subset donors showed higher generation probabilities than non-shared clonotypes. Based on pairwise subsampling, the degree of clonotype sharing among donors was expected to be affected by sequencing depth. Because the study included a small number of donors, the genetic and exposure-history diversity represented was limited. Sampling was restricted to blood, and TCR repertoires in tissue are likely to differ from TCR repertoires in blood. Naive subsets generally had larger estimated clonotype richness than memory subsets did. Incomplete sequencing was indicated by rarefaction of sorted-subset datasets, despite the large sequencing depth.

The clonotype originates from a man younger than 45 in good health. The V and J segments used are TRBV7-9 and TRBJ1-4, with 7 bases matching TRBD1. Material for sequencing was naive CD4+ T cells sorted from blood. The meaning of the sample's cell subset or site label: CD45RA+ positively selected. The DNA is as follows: TGTGCCAGCAGCCTAACGACAGGGCCGGGAGAAAAACTGTTTTTT. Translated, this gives CASSLTTGPGEKLFF.